The T cell receptor beta chain under discussion was sequenced for a study of T cell repertoires in cytomegalovirus infection. At the level of the study: Through public TCR beta signatures, both CMV infection and matching HLA type were indicated.

Notes on the study in general: Cumulative frequency (of public TCR beta family members) identified carriers of CMV plus the relevant HLA. Ex vivo responses were dominated by HLA-C-restricted CMV-specific TCR beta clonotypes.

Germline V CDR1 and CDR2: MNHNS, SASEGT. CDR3 length equals 15 residues. V lost 4 bases to trimming and J lost 10 bases; unmatched junction nucleotides: 12. MiXCR was run by TCRdb on the reads, yielding one entry per CDR3 protein. The table has approximately 630,000 distinct CDR3 sequences, approximately 25% seen once. As for this clonotype: As yet, its antigen is unknown.

Sequencing was done on a sample of CD8+ T cells from PBMCs. The V and J genes are TRBV6-1 and TRBJ2-1; 8 bases map to TRBD1. This sequence originates from a human donor in good health (CMV status not recorded). Some clones in this sample may be carry-over from other donors' samples. This CDR3 reads CASSVRTGFFLEQFF. The CDR3 coding sequence is TGTGCCAGCAGTGTAAGGACAGGGTTCTTCTTAGAGCAGTTCTTC.